These 18 T cell receptor beta chains came from one sample sequenced in a study of Graves' ophthalmopathy and Graves' hyperthyroidism. Scientists amplified the TCR beta CDR3 regions from RNA transcripts. RT-PCR in the first round used HTBI primers; a second-round multiplex PCR followed. TCRdb redid the calling of the multiplex PCR reads with MiXCR, one entry per CDR3 protein. The sample holds under 800,000 distinct CDR3 sequences, 22% seen once. Sequencing was done on a sample of peripheral blood. The source of these receptors is a woman younger than 30 with stable Graves' hyperthyroidism. Some clones in this sample may be carry-over from other donors' samples.

This clonotype occurred a few times. This sequence joins TRBV28 and TRBJ2-7; D not resolved. The CDR3 consists of 16 residues. Trimming took off 2 bases at V and 8 bases at J, with 22 bases between the two ends. From germline, CDR1 is MDHEN and CDR2 SYDVKM. The CDR3 coding sequence is TGTGCCAGCAGTTTAGACCATCGACGGCCTCGCAAGAAGCAGTACTTC. This gives the protein CASSLDHRRPRKKQYF.

This clonotype was detected many times. The J gene is TRBJ1-5, the V gene TRBV20-1; 7 nucleotides match TRBD1. After removal of 6 bases from V and 5 bases from J, the junction contained 10 bases not matched to a gene. CDR1 is DFQATT and CDR2 is SNEGSKA in the germline V gene (reference sequence). The CDR3 is 14 amino acids. CDR3 sequence reads: CSAYDRVVDQPQHF. CDR3 coding DNA: TGCAGTGCCTACGACAGGGTGGTGGATCAGCCCCAGCATTTT.

This clonotype has just a few counts. The rearrangement uses TRBV4-2 and TRBJ2-7; 7 bases line up with TRBD1. The germline gives CDR1 LGHNA, CDR2 YNFKEQ. The CDR3 is made up of 17 amino acids. V dropped 0 bases and J dropped 4; count of bases not matched to a gene: 12. CDR3 region: CASSQEGMGQHQYEQYF. The CDR3 nucleotides read TGTGCCAGCAGCCAAGAGGGGATGGGACAGCACCAATACGAGCAGTACTTC.

The gene calls are TRBV28 and TRBJ2-5; D is tentatively TRBD1 or TRBD2 (6 bases each). The CDR3 is 12 amino acids. Trimming pared 6 bases from V and 3 bases from J, leaving 8 bases between. Germline V lookup: CDR1 MDHEN, CDR2 SYDVKM. The CDR3 here is CASREGEETQYF. The CDR3 nucleotides read TGTGCCAGCAGGGAGGGGGAAGAGACCCAGTACTTC.

This clonotype was seen ten or more times. This chain links TRBV12-3 or TRBV12-4 with TRBJ1-2; D perhaps matches TRBD1 (6 bases). Trimming left V 5 bases short and J 0 bases short, with 10 bases between. The CDR3 extends over 14 amino acids. Here the CDR3 reads CASSPRQANYGYTF. The CDR3, as DNA: TGTGCCAGCAGTCCCAGACAGGCTAACTATGGCTACACCTTC.

Ten or more counts support this clonotype. The chain joins TRBV6-2 or TRBV6-3 to TRBJ1-2, with TRBD1 as a possible D gene (6 bases). This CDR3 is 12 amino acids long. CDR1 is MNHEY and CDR2 is SVGEGT in the germline V gene. Deletions cut 2 bases from V and 6 bases from J, with 7 bases between. The CDR3 loop reads CASSYHRDGYTF. The CDR3, as DNA: TGTGCCAGCAGTTACCACAGGGATGGCTACACCTTC.

This clonotype showed up just a few times. The chain links TRBV20-1 to TRBJ2-5, with TRBD2 matching over 10 bases. V was pared by 6 bases and J by 7 bases, with 14 bases of the junction left unmatched. This CDR3 spans 15 amino acids. Per germline, CDR1 DFQATT and CDR2 SNEGSKA (reference sequence). DNA of the CDR3: TGCAGTGCAATAGCCGGGACTAGCGATGGTGGGACCCAGTACTTC. This gives the protein CSAIAGTSDGGTQYF.

This clonotype has at least ten counts. The chain joins TRBV30 to TRBJ1-5; 7 bases match TRBD1. The germline V gene has CDR1 GTSNPN and CDR2 SVGIG (reference sequence). CDR3 length: 12 residues. The CDR3 reads CATGAEDQPQHF. CDR3 bases: TGTGCAACAGGGGCGGAAGATCAGCCCCAGCATTTT.

This clonotype was observed many times. This rearrangement joins TRBV6-1 to TRBJ1-1; 8 nucleotides agree with TRBD1. Trimming took 8 bases from V and 10 from J; bases not matched to a gene: 15. Germline assignment: CDR1 MNHNS and CDR2 SASEGT. The CDR3 runs 14 residues. The CDR3, as DNA: TGTGCCAGCTGGTTGGCTCAGGGGGCGGTATCAGCTTTCTTT. It yields the protein CASWLAQGAVSAFF.

This clonotype came up many times. This sequence joins TRBV6-2 or TRBV6-3 and TRBJ1-5; TRBD1 matches 7 bases. V dropped 2 bases and J dropped 7; count of bases not matched to a gene: 5. The CDR3 sequence is 14 residues long. Per the germline V gene, CDR1 is MNHEY and CDR2 is SVGEGT. This chain's CDR3 is CASSYQRGQQPQHF. CDR3 coding DNA: TGTGCCAGCAGTTACCAAAGGGGGCAACAGCCCCAGCATTTT.

With respect to this clonotype: This is likely a read error, given that the CDR3 carries no conserved phenylalanine or tryptophan at its end. The chain uses TRBV20-1 and TRBJ2-7; 8 bases align to TRBD1. In germline, CDR1 is DFQATT, CDR2 SNEGSKA (reference sequence). The CDR3 consists of 14 residues. J gave up 1 base and V 6 bases, and 8 bases lay outside the gene matches. The CDR3 DNA reads TGCAGTGCGGCGGGTCAGGGGGCTTCCTACGAGCAGTACTAC. Protein: CSAAGQGASYEQYY.

This clonotype was recorded a few times. The chain employs TRBV20-1 and TRBJ2-7; 7 positions match TRBD2. CDR1 is DFQATT, CDR2 SNEGSKA, per germline (reference sequence). This CDR3 region has 16 residues. J was trimmed by 3 bases and V by 0 bases; bases with no gene match: 11. The CDR3 nucleotides are TGCAGTGCTAGAGAGGCGGGAGCAAGTCCGAACTACGAGCAGTACTTC. This encodes CSAREAGASPNYEQYF.

This clonotype was seen only once. J is TRBJ1-2 and V is TRBV6-1, with D unclear. V was trimmed by 3 bases and J by 6 bases, leaving 17 bases between them. Germline V lookup: CDR1 MNHNS, CDR2 SASEGT. The CDR3 contains 15 residues. CDR3 amino acids: CASSDKGNRWDGYTF. The CDR3 DNA reads as TGTGCCAGCAGTGATAAAGGAAATAGATGGGATGGCTACACCTTC.

About this clonotype itself: A much larger clone lies one base from this, so it may be a read error. This chain connects TRBV4-1 to TRBJ2-5, with 11 bases identical to TRBD2. The V gene's germline CDR1 is MGHRA and CDR2 YSYEKL. The length of the CDR3 is 17 residues. The CDR3 coding sequence is TGCGCCAGCAGCCATCCTACTAGCGGGAGTTGGCAAGAGACCAAGTACTTC. Protein sequence: CASSHPTSGSWQETKYF.

Here the CDR3 DNA reads TGCGCCAGCAGCGGCTGGACAGGGCCCAACTATGGCTACACCTTC. Translating it yields CASSGWTGPNYGYTF. V usage is TRBV5-1 and J usage is TRBJ1-2; the match to TRBD1 covers 8 bases. Looked up from germline, CDR1 is SGHRS and CDR2 is YFSETQ. V lost 4 bases to trimming and J lost 2 bases; unmatched junction nucleotides: 7. This CDR3 contains 15 residues.

The CDR3 region has the DNA TGTGCCAGCAGTTACTCGAGGCAGTTCTCCGGTGGCTACACCTTC. Encoded protein: CASSYSRQFSGGYTF. The chain couples TRBV6-5 to TRBJ1-2; D is uncertain. The CDR3 spans 15 residues. V dropped 0 bases and J dropped 7 bases, with 15 bases sitting between them. Germline CDR1 and CDR2: MNHEY and SVGAGI.

In its sample, this clonotype was seen many times. V and J are TRBV6-1 and TRBJ1-6; 7 positions match TRBD1. In germline, CDR1 is MNHNS, CDR2 SASEGT. The CDR3 extends over 14 amino acids. J lost 10 bases, V lost 6 bases, and 9 bases had no gene match. As DNA, the CDR3 is TGTGCCAGCAGAGACAGCTGGGGACAGTCACCCCTCCACTTT. This codes for CASRDSWGQSPLHF.

This clonotype was observed many times. The chain couples TRBV20-1 to TRBJ2-2, with 7 bases matching TRBD2. The CDR3 extends over 14 amino acids. With V trimmed by 3 bases and J by 3 bases, 4 bases remained unmatched. Germline V gene sequence: CDR1 DFQATT, CDR2 SNEGSKA (reference sequence). This CDR3 is CSARASGYTGELFF. In DNA form, the CDR3 reads TGCAGTGCTAGGGCTAGCGGTTACACCGGGGAGCTGTTTTTT.